The rows below give T cell receptor beta chains drawn from one sample of a study of T cell changes during pregnancy in multiple sclerosis. The data were produced by immunoSEQ multiplex PCR, yet TCRdb's version contains in-frame clones alone and is incomplete. Of roughly 5,200 clones listed, 81% were seen once; the top ten hold about a sixth. Source: CD8+ T cells from peripheral blood mononuclear cells, taken in the second trimester of pregnancy. These receptors were collected from a female donor in good health, enrolled as a control in a pregnancy study. Each CDR3 is given with its conserved first and last residue. D genes are given only for firm matches. Not all rows give a size; the values are once, few, many and, for expanded clones, a class.

. TRBD2 TRBJ2-5 TRBV14 TGTGCCAGCAGCCAAGATTACAGCGGGAGGGCAGAGACCCAGTACTTC CASSQDYSGRAETQYF
medium-sized . TRBJ2-7 TRBV5-6 TGTGCCAGCAGCTTAGGCAGGGCCTACGAGCAGTACTTC CASSLGRAYEQYF
. . TRBJ1-1 TRBV4-1 TGCGCCAGCAGCCAAGAACAAAGGAACACTGAAGCTTTCTTT CASSQEQRNTEAFF
. TRBD2 TRBJ2-5 TRBV2 TGTGCCAGCAGGGGACTAGCGGGGGCGAGGGAGCAGTACTTC CASRGLAGAREQYF
. TRBD1 TRBJ1-1 TRBV2 TGTGCCAGCAGTGCGTTTGATAACAGGGGAGCTTTCTTT CASSAFDNRGAFF
. . TRBJ2-1 TRBV5-8 TGTGCCAGCAGCCGGGGACACCACATAAAGAATGAGCAGTTCTTC CASSRGHHIKNEQFF
. . TRBJ1-3 TRBV6-1 TGTGCCAGCAGTGTTGAGGGTTCTTCTGGAAACACCATATATTTT CASSVEGSSGNTIYF
. TRBD1 TRBJ1-1 TRBV27 TGTGCCAGCAGTCCCGGGACAGGGGCGGACACTGAAGCTTTCTTT CASSPGTGADTEAFF
once TRBD1 TRBJ1-1 TRBV6-1 TGTGCCAGCAGTAAAAACAGGGGGGACACTGAAGCTTTCTTT CASSKNRGDTEAFF
. TRBD2 TRBJ2-1 TRBV6-4 TGTGCCAGCAGTCCCCACGGGGGGGATTACAATGAGCAGTTCTTC CASSPHGGDYNEQFF
. TRBD1 TRBJ2-3 TRBV7-3 TGTGCCAGCAGCTTAGAAGACAGGGGGGACTACACAGATACGCAGTATTTT CASSLEDRGDYTDTQYF
medium-sized TRBD1 TRBJ1-2 TRBV7-2 TGTGCCAGCACCCCTAGACAGGGGTGGGCCTATGGCTACACCTTC CASTPRQGWAYGYTF
few TRBD1 TRBJ2-7 TRBV6-1 TGTGCCAGCATCGGGACAGGCCTCTACGAGCAGTACTTC CASIGTGLYEQYF
few . TRBJ2-7 TRBV28 TGTGCCAGCAGGTCCGGGGTCTCCTACGAGCAGTACTTC CASRSGVSYEQYF
. . TRBJ2-6 TRBV5-5 TGTGCCAGCAGCTTGCAAGCGCCTGGGGCCAACGTCCTGACTTTC CASSLQAPGANVLTF
large TRBD2 TRBJ2-7 TRBV4-2 TGTGCCAGCAGCCAAGATGGTTCGGGGGGTTCCTACGAGCAGTACTTC CASSQDGSGGSYEQYF
. . TRBJ2-1 TRBV28 TGTGCCAGCAGTTTCGGCGGACTCATTAGAAATGAGCAGTTCTTC CASSFGGLIRNEQFF
. TRBD1 TRBJ1-2 TRBV7-9 TGTGCCAGCAGCCTAGGCCGGGACAGGGTCTACACCTTC CASSLGRDRVYTF
large TRBD1 TRBJ2-2 TRBV4-2 TGTGCCAGCAGCCAAGATTGGGGACAGGGTGCCGGGGAGCTGTTTTTT CASSQDWGQGAGELFF
. TRBD2 TRBJ2-7 TRBV7-9 TGTGCCAGCAGCTTAGGAGTGGCGGGACTCCGGGGGGGCGAGCAGTACTTC CASSLGVAGLRGGEQYF
few TRBD1 TRBJ1-1 TRBV6-6 TGTGCCAGCACGACAGGGGGTACAATGAACACTGAAGCTTTCTTT CASTTGGTMNTEAFF
. TRBD1 TRBJ1-1 TRBV19 TGTGCCAGTAGTATAGGGACAGGGAACACTGAAGCTTTCTTT CASSIGTGNTEAFF
. TRBD1 TRBJ2-2 TRBV6-4 TGTGCCAGCAGTGACGCGACAGGGGCCGGGGAGCTGTTTTTT CASSDATGAGELFF
. TRBD2 TRBJ2-7 TRBV9 TGTGCCAGCAGCGCCCTAGCGGGGGGGCCCTACGAGCAGTACTTC CASSALAGGPYEQYF
few TRBD1 TRBJ1-2 TRBV7-9 TGTGCCAGCAGCTCGGGGACAGTAGCTAACTATGGCTACACCTTC CASSSGTVANYGYTF
. . TRBJ2-7 TRBV4-3 TGCGCCAGCCGGGGGGCCCTGGACTCCTACGAGCAGTACTTC CASRGALDSYEQYF
. TRBD2 TRBJ2-5 TRBV15 TGTGCCACCAGCATATCCCCGTGGCGGGGGTCTCGAACCCAAGAGACCCAGTACTTC CATSISPWRGSRTQETQYF
. TRBD1 TRBJ2-2 TRBV30 TGTGCCTGGAGATTACAGGGGGCGGACACCGGGGAGCTGTTTTTT CAWRLQGADTGELFF
. TRBD1 TRBJ1-6 TRBV7-9 TGTGCCAGCAGCTTGGACAGGGGGAATAATTCACCCCTCCACTTT CASSLDRGNNSPLHF
. TRBD1 TRBJ2-7 TRBV6-1 TGTGCCAGCACCGGGACAGGGCTCCACGAGCAGTACTTC CASTGTGLHEQYF
. . TRBJ1-6 TRBV10-3 TGTGCCACGACGAACGGGACACCTAAAGACACCCTCCACTTT CATTNGTPKDTLHF
. TRBD1 TRBJ1-3 TRBV11-2 TGTGCCAGCAGCCCCACAAGGGGCAGGGGGTCTGGAAACACCATATATTTT CASSPTRGRGSGNTIYF
. TRBD2 TRBJ2-1 TRBV7-9 TGTGCCAGCAGCCCCACCACTAGCGATGAGCAGTTCTTC CASSPTTSDEQFF
. . TRBJ2-1 TRBV19 TGTGCCAGTAGTATAGGCACAGGGATGTATGAGCAGTTCTTC CASSIGTGMYEQFF
. TRBD2 TRBJ2-3 TRBV28 TGTGCCAGCAGCCAAGGACTAGCGGGAGGGCCTGTGTACACAGATACGCAGTATTTT CASSQGLAGGPVYTDTQYF
. . TRBJ2-3 TRBV18 TGTGCCAGCTCACTCGAGTCAGATACGCAGTATTTT CASSLESDTQYF
. TRBD2 TRBJ2-2 TRBV9 TGTGCCAGCAGCCTAGCGGGGGTCACCGGGGAGCTGTTTTTT CASSLAGVTGELFF
. TRBD1 TRBJ2-5 TRBV5-1 TGCGCCAGCAGCTTAACGACAGGGGCACAGGAGACCCAGTACTTC CASSLTTGAQETQYF
. . TRBJ2-5 TRBV7-3 TGTGCCAGCAGCTCTCTTGGGGGGTACCAAGAGACCCAGTACTTC CASSSLGGYQETQYF
. TRBD2 TRBJ2-3 TRBV6-4 TGTGCCAGCAGTGAAGGGGGACTAGCGGGAGCAGATACGCAGTATTTT CASSEGGLAGADTQYF
. . TRBJ1-2 TRBV27 TGTGCCAGCAAATCGGCCAGCGGCGGCCTCTATGGCTACACCTTC CASKSASGGLYGYTF
. . TRBJ2-5 TRBV14 TGTGCCAGCAGCCAATGGGGAGGCGCCCAAGAGACCCAGTACTTC CASSQWGGAQETQYF
. . TRBJ2-3 TRBV18 TGTGCCAGCTCACCATCTCCTAGGACAGATACGCAGTATTTT CASSPSPRTDTQYF
few TRBD1 TRBJ2-3 TRBV7-3 TGTGCCAGCAGCTTAGGGACAGGGAGGTTTGATACGCAGTATTTT CASSLGTGRFDTQYF
few TRBD1 TRBJ1-5 TRBV7-9 TGTGCCAGCAGCTTCGACAGGGGGAGCAATCAGCCCCAGCATTTT CASSFDRGSNQPQHF
. TRBD2 TRBJ2-3 TRBV6-4 TGTGCCAGCAGTCGGACTAGCGGGGGGGGCACAGATACGCAGTATTTT CASSRTSGGGTDTQYF
. . TRBJ2-3 TRBV9 TGTGCCAGCAGCGCCACCCATGGCAGGGCGACAGATACGCAGTATTTT CASSATHGRATDTQYF
. . TRBJ2-6 TRBV6-6 TGTGCCAGCAGTTACTCGAGCTCTGGGGCCAACGTCCTGACTTTC CASSYSSSGANVLTF
. TRBD2 TRBJ2-1 TRBV7-3 TGTGCCAGCAGCCTCCTAGGCGGGGGTGGGAATGAGCAGTTCTTC CASSLLGGGGNEQFF
. TRBD2 TRBJ2-3 TRBV7-2 TGTGCCAGCACCGCGGGGGGAACAGATACGCAGTATTTT CASTAGGTDTQYF
. . TRBJ1-5 TRBV6-1 TGTGCCAGCAGTGAAAGGAGACGGGATCAGCCCCAGCATTTT CASSERRRDQPQHF
. TRBD2 TRBJ2-1 TRBV7-3 TGTGCCAGCAGCTTAGACCTGGCGGGGGGGCGCAATGAGCAGTTCTTC CASSLDLAGGRNEQFF
. . TRBJ2-5 TRBV5-6 TGTGCCAGCAGCTTTAGTTCCCAAGAGACCCAGTACTTC CASSFSSQETQYF
. TRBD1 TRBJ1-2 TRBV9 TGTGCCAGCAGCGAGACAGGGGGCGGAATTATGAGTGGCTACACCTTC CASSETGGGIMSGYTF
. . TRBJ1-4 TRBV27 TGTGCCAGCAGTTTATCGGCTGAGAGGGTGAGGAATGAAAAACTGTTTTTT CASSLSAERVRNEKLFF
. TRBD2 TRBJ2-7 TRBV25-1 TGTGCCAGCAGTAAACTAGCGGGGGACTACGAGCAGTACTTC CASSKLAGDYEQYF
. TRBD1 TRBJ2-7 TRBV2 TGTGCCAGCAGTGAACCGCCGGACAGGGCCGAGTACTTC CASSEPPDRAEYF
. TRBD1 TRBJ2-3 TRBV11-2 TGTGCCAGCAGCTTAGGGCCGACAGGGGTGGAAGATACGCAGTATTTT CASSLGPTGVEDTQYF
. . TRBJ2-6 TRBV11-2 TGTGCCAGCAGCTTTTCCCATTCTGGGGCCAACGTCCTGACTTTC CASSFSHSGANVLTF